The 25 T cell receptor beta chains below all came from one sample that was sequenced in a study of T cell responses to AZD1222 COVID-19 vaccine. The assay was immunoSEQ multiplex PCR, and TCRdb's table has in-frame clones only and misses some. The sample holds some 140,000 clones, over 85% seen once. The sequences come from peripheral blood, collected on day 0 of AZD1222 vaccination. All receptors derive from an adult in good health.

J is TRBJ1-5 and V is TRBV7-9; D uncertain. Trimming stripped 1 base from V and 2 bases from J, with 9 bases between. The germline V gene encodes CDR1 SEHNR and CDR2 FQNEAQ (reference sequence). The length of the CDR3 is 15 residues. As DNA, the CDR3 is TGTGCCAGCAGCTTAGTCGGGGTTCGCAATCAGCCCCAGCATTTT. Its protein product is CASSLVGVRNQPQHF.

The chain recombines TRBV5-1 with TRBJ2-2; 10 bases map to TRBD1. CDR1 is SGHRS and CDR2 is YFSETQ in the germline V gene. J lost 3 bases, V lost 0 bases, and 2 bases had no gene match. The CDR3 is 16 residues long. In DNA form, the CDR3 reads TGCGCCAGCAGCTTGGCCGGGACAGGGGACACCGGGGAGCTGTTTTTT. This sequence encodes CASSLAGTGDTGELFF.

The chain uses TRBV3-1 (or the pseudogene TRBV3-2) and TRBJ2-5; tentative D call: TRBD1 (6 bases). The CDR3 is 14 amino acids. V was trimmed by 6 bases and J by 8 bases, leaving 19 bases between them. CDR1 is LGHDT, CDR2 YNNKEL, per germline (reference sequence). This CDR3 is CASSSGATRETQYF. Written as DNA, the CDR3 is TGTGCCAGCAGTTCAGGGGCTACAAGAGAAACCCAGTACTTC.

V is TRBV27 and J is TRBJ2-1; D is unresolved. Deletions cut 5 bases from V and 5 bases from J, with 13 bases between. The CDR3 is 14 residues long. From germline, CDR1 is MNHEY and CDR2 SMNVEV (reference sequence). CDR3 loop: CASSVSGPNNEQFF. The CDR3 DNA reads TGTGCCAGCAGTGTTTCTGGCCCGAACAATGAGCAGTTCTTC.

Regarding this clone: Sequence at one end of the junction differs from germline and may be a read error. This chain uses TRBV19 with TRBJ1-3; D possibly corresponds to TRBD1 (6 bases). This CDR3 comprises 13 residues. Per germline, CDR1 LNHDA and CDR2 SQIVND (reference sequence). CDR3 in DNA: TGTGCCAGTTCGGACAGCTCTGGTAACACCATATATTTT. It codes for CASSDSSGNTIYF. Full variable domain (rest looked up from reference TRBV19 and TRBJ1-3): DGGITQSPKYLFRKEGQNVTLSCEQNLNHDAMYWYRQDPGQGLRLIYYSQIVNDFQKGDIAEGYSVSREKKESFPLTVTSAQKNPTAFYLCASSDSSGNTIYFGEGSWLTVV.

CDR3 nucleotides: TGCGCCAGCAGCGGCCGATCGGGACAGGGGGCGCCGAATTCACCCCTCCACTTT. Translating gives CASSGRSGQGAPNSPLHF. The chain is built from TRBV4-1 and TRBJ1-6; 12 bases agree with TRBD1. The CDR3 spans 18 residues. The V segment lost 5 bases and the J segment 7 bases; nucleotides outside the gene matches: 12. Germline CDR1 MGHRA, CDR2 YSYEKL.

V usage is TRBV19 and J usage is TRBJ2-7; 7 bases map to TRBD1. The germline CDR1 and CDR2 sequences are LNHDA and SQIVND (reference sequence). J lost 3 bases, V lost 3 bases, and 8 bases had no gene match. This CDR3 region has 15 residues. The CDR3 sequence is CASSMQDRSNYEQYF. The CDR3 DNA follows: TGTGCCAGTAGTATGCAGGACAGGAGCAACTACGAGCAGTACTTC.

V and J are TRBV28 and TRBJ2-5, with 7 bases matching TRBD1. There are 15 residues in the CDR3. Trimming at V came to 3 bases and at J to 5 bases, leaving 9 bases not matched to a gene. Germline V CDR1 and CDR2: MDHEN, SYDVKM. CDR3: CASSLETGAGETQYF. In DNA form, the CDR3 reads TGTGCCAGCAGTTTGGAAACAGGGGCCGGGGAGACCCAGTACTTC.

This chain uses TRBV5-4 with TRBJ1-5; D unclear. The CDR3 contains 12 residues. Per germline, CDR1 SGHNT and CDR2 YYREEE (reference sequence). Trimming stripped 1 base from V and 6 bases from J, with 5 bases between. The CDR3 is CASSLMGQPQHF. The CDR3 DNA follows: TGTGCCAGCAGCTTGATGGGTCAGCCCCAGCATTTT. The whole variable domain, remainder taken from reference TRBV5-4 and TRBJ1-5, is ETGVTQSPTHLIKTRGQQVTLRCSSQSGHNTVSWYQQALGQGPQFIFQYYREEENGRGNFPPRFSGLQFPNYSSELNVNALELDDSALYLCASSLMGQPQHFGDGTRLSIL.

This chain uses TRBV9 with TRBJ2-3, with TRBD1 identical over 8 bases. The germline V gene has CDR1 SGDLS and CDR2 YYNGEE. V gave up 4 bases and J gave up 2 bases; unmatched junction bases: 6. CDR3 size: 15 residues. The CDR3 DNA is TGTGCCAGCAGCTCGGACAGGGCCGACACAGATACGCAGTATTTT. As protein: CASSSDRADTDTQYF.

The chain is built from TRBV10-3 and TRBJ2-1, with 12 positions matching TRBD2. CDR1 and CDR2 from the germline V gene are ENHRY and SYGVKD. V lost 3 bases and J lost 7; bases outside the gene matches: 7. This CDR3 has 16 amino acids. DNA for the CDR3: TGTGCCATCAGTGACCCTAGCGGGAGGGTACAGAATGAGCAGTTCTTC. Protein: CAISDPSGRVQNEQFF.

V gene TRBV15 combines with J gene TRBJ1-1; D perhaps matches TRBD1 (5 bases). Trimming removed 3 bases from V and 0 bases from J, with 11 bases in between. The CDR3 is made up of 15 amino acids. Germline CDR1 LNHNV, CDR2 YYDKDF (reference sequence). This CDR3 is CATSSRQKMNTEAFF. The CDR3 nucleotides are TGTGCCACCAGCAGCAGACAGAAAATGAACACTGAAGCTTTCTTT.

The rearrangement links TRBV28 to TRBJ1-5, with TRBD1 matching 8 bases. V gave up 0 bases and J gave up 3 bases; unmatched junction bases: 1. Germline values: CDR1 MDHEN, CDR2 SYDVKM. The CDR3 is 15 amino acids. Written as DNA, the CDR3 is TGTGCCAGCAGTTTATGGACAGGGGTCAATCAGCCCCAGCATTTT. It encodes CASSLWTGVNQPQHF.

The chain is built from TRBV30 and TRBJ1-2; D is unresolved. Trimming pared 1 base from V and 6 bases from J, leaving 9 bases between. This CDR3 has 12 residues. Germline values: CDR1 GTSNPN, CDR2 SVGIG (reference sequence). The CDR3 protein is CAWSGASDGYTF. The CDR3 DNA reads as TGTGCCTGGAGTGGGGCGTCGGATGGCTACACCTTC.

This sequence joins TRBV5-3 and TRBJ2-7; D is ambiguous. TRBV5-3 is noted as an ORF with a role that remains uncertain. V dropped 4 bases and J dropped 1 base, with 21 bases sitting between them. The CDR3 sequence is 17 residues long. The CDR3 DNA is TGTGCCAGAAGCCGTGATCCACCCGACCTCAGGTCCTACGAGCAGTACTTC. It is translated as CARSRDPPDLRSYEQYF.

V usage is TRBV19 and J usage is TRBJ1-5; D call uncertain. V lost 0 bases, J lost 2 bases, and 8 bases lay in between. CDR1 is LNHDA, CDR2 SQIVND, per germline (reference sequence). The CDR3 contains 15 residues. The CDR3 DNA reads TGTGCCAGTAGTATAGATCGTCAGGGCAATCAGCCCCAGCATTTT. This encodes CASSIDRQGNQPQHF.

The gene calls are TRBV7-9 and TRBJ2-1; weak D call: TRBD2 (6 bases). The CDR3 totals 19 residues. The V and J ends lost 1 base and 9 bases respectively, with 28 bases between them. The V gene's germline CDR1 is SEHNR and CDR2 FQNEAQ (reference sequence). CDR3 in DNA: TGTGCCAGCAGCTTAGTGGGGGGACTCGCAGCTCCAGGTGTCGGTGAGCAGTTCTTC. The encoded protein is CASSLVGGLAAPGVGEQFF.

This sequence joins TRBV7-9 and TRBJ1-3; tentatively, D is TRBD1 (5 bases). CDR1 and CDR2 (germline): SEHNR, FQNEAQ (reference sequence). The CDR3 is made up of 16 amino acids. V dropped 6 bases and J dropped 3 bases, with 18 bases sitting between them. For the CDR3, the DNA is TGTGCCAGCAGGCCGTGGGAGGGACGTAATGGAAACACCATATATTTT. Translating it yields CASRPWEGRNGNTIYF.

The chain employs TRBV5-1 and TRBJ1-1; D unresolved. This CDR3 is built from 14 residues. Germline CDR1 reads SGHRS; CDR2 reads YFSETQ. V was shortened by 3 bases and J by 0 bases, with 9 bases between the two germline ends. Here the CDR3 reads CASSYGRMNTEAFF. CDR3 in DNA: TGCGCCAGCAGCTACGGACGGATGAACACTGAAGCTTTCTTT.

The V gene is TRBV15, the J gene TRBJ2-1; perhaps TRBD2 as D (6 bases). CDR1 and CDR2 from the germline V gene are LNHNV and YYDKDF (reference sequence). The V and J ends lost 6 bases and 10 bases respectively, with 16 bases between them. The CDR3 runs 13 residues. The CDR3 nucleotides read TGTGCCACCAGGGGGGGAGGTGTGCGGGAGCAGTTCTTC. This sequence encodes CATRGGGVREQFF.

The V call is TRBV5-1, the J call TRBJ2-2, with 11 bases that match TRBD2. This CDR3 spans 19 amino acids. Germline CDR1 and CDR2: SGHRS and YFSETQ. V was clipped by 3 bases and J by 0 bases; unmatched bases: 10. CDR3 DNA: TGCGCCAGCAGCTCGGGGCCAAAGGGACTAGCGGCGAACACCGGGGAGCTGTTTTTT. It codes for CASSSGPKGLAANTGELFF. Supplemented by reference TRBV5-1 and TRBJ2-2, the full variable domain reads KAGVTQTPRYLIKTRGQQVTLSCSPISGHRSVSWYQQTPGQGLQFLFEYFSETQRNKGNFPGRFSGRQFSNSRSEMNVSTLELGDSALYLCASSSGPKGLAANTGELFFGEGSRLTVL.

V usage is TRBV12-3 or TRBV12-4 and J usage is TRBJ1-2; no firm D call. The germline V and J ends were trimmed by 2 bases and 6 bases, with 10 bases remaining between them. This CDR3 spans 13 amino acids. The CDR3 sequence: CASSLSLGNGYTF. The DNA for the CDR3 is TGTGCCAGCAGTTTAAGCCTGGGTAATGGCTACACCTTC.

Here the CDR3 DNA reads TGTGCCAGCAGCCGCTACAGGGTCAACACCGGGGAGCTGTTTTTT. Protein: CASSRYRVNTGELFF. The chain links TRBV9 to TRBJ2-2; tentative D call: TRBD1 (6 bases). Germline CDR1 and CDR2: SGDLS and YYNGEE. The CDR3 totals 15 residues. Trimming took off 4 bases at V and 2 bases at J, with 12 bases between the two ends.

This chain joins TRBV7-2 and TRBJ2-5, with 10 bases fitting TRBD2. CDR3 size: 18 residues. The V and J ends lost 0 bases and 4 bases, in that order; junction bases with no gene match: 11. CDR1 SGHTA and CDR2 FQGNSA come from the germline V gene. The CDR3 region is CASSLAWASGRAGETQYF. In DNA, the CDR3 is TGTGCCAGCAGCTTAGCGTGGGCCAGCGGGAGGGCCGGAGAGACCCAGTACTTC.

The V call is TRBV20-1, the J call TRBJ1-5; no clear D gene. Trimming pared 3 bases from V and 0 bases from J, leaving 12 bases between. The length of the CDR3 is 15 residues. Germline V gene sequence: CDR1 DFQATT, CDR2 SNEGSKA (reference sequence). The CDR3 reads CSASSGIRSNQPQHF. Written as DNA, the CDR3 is TGCAGTGCTAGTAGCGGGATTCGTAGCAATCAGCCCCAGCATTTT.